The rows below give T cell receptor beta chains drawn from one sample of a study of blood T cell repertoires in COVID-19. Assay: immunoSEQ multiplex PCR; the TCRdb copy retains only in-frame clones and omits some. The sample consists of approximately 70,000 clones, about 90% of them appearing once. The sample consisted of peripheral blood. These receptor sequences come from a human donor in a cohort sampled during active COVID-19. Both conserved end residues are part of each CDR3. Each record gives: D gene, J gene, V gene, clone size, CDR3 DNA, CDR3 protein. A D gene is named only where the DNA matches it firmly. Size tells how often a clone was seen (once, few, many) or the class of an expanded clone, and some rows leave it out.

D: -; J: TRBJ2-7; V: TRBV7-9; size: -; DNA: TGTGCCAGCAGCGCATGGGGCGGGGGCGACTACGAGCAGTACTTC; CDR3: CASSAWGGGDYEQYF
D: TRBD1; J: TRBJ1-2; V: TRBV11-2; size: -; DNA: TGTGCCAGCAGCTTAGGGTGGGACAGCATCACGCTTAACTATGGCTACACCTTC; CDR3: CASSLGWDSITLNYGYTF
D: -; J: TRBJ1-2; V: TRBV6-6; size: -; DNA: TGTGCCATGCCCAGGGAATTGGCGAATGGCTACACCTTC; CDR3: CAMPRELANGYTF
D: TRBD1; J: TRBJ2-7; V: TRBV6-5; size: -; DNA: TGTGCCAGCCTGGGACAGACCTACGAGCAGTACTTC; CDR3: CASLGQTYEQYF
D: -; J: TRBJ1-2; V: TRBV27; size: -; DNA: TGTGCCACCTCCTTTGGGGCCAACTATGGCTACACCTTC; CDR3: CATSFGANYGYTF
D: TRBD1; J: TRBJ2-7; V: TRBV9; size: -; DNA: TGTGCCAGCAGCGTATCCGGGACAGGGACGGGCGAGCAGTACTTC; CDR3: CASSVSGTGTGEQYF
D: TRBD1; J: TRBJ1-5; V: TRBV5-5; size: -; DNA: TGTGCCAGCAGCTTAACAGGGGAATATAGCAATCAGCCCCAGCATTTT; CDR3: CASSLTGEYSNQPQHF
D: -; J: TRBJ1-2; V: TRBV28; size: -; DNA: TGTGCCAGCAGGTTATACCAGGGGAGTGGACGATATGGCTACACCTTC; CDR3: CASRLYQGSGRYGYTF
D: TRBD1; J: TRBJ2-7; V: TRBV6-5; size: once; DNA: TGTGCCAGCAATTTAGGACAGGGAGGCCACGAGCAGTACTTC; CDR3: CASNLGQGGHEQYF
D: TRBD1; J: TRBJ1-2; V: TRBV5-4; size: once; DNA: TGTGCCAGCAGTTCCGGGACAGGGGGCGCTGTCTATGGCTACACCTTC; CDR3: CASSSGTGGAVYGYTF
D: -; J: TRBJ1-2; V: TRBV5-5; size: -; DNA: TGTGCCAGCAGCTTGGGACTCGGGGTGGATGGCTACACCTTC; CDR3: CASSLGLGVDGYTF
D: -; J: TRBJ1-1; V: TRBV19; size: -; DNA: TGTGCCAGTGACTCCTACACCAGAACTTTCTTT; CDR3: CASDSYTRTFF
D: -; J: TRBJ2-7; V: TRBV27; size: -; DNA: TGTGCCAGCAGTTTATCGGTAGACTACGAGCAGTACTTC; CDR3: CASSLSVDYEQYF
D: -; J: TRBJ2-7; V: TRBV7-2; size: -; DNA: TGTGCCAGCAGCTTAGGGCGACTACACTCCAGCTCCTACGAGCAGTACTTC; CDR3: CASSLGRLHSSSYEQYF
D: -; J: TRBJ1-2; V: TRBV30; size: -; DNA: TGTGCCTGGAGGTATACATATGGCTACACCTTC; CDR3: CAWRYTYGYTF
D: -; J: TRBJ1-1; V: TRBV18; size: once; DNA: TGTGCCAGCTCAAAAGGGGTCCTCGACACTGAAGCTTTCTTT; CDR3: CASSKGVLDTEAFF
D: -; J: TRBJ1-1; V: TRBV19; size: -; DNA: TGTGCCAGTAGTTACGGGGGTATGAACACTGAAGCTTTCTTT; CDR3: CASSYGGMNTEAFF
D: -; J: TRBJ1-2; V: TRBV6-5; size: -; DNA: TGTGCCAGCAGTCTTTCGACAGTTGCAACTAATGGCTACACCTTC; CDR3: CASSLSTVATNGYTF
D: TRBD1; J: TRBJ1-1; V: TRBV9; size: -; DNA: TGTGCCAGCAGCGTTTACACAGGGGGCGCAACTGAAGCTTTCTTT; CDR3: CASSVYTGGATEAFF
D: -; J: TRBJ2-7; V: TRBV9; size: -; DNA: TGTGCCAGCAGCGCGGGCGTGGGGGCCGACTACGAGCAGTACTTC; CDR3: CASSAGVGADYEQYF
D: TRBD2; J: TRBJ2-7; V: TRBV28; size: -; DNA: TGTGCCAGCAGTCCTCCGGGACTAGCGGGGGGGCTGAGGTCCGAGCAGTACTTC; CDR3: CASSPPGLAGGLRSEQYF
D: -; J: TRBJ1-1; V: TRBV13; size: -; DNA: TGTGCCAGCAGCTTTAGGGGGGGTCTTGAAGCTTTCTTT; CDR3: CASSFRGGLEAFF
D: -; J: TRBJ2-7; V: TRBV11-1; size: -; DNA: TGTGCCAGCAGCCCTAACAGGTTATCAACCTACGAGCAGTACTTC; CDR3: CASSPNRLSTYEQYF
D: TRBD2; J: TRBJ2-7; V: TRBV9; size: -; DNA: TGTGCCAGCAGCGTCGGACTAGGAGATGGGCAGTACTTC; CDR3: CASSVGLGDGQYF
D: -; J: TRBJ2-7; V: TRBV30; size: -; DNA: TGTGCCTGGAGTGGGGCCGCGGGCCCACAGTACTTC; CDR3: CAWSGAAGPQYF
D: -; J: TRBJ1-6; V: TRBV5-6; size: once; DNA: TGTGCCAGCAGCTTGGTTGTTGCCGTTGAGAGTTATGATTCACCCCTCCACTTT; CDR3: CASSLVVAVESYDSPLHF
D: TRBD1; J: TRBJ2-6; V: TRBV7-2; size: -; DNA: TGTGCCAGCAGCCTACTAAACCCCCAGGGGGCCGCTGGGGCCAACGTCCTGACTTTC; CDR3: CASSLLNPQGAAGANVLTF
D: -; J: TRBJ1-4; V: TRBV24-1; size: once; DNA: TGTGCCACCAGTGATTTCGTTCAAGGGGGAGAAAAACTGTTTTTT; CDR3: CATSDFVQGGEKLFF
D: -; J: TRBJ2-6; V: TRBV9; size: -; DNA: TGTGCCAGCAGCGTTAGCGGGGCCAACGTCCTGACTTTC; CDR3: CASSVSGANVLTF
D: TRBD1; J: TRBJ2-7; V: TRBV28; size: -; DNA: TGTGCCAGCAGTTCCCGGGACAGCTCCTACGAGCAGTACTTC; CDR3: CASSSRDSSYEQYF
D: TRBD1; J: TRBJ1-1; V: TRBV4-3; size: -; DNA: TGCGCCAGCAGCCAAGATGACAGGGGGGACACTGAAGCTTTCTTT; CDR3: CASSQDDRGDTEAFF
D: -; J: TRBJ1-3; V: TRBV9; size: -; DNA: TGTGCCAGCAGCCCCCAACCTACAGGCGTCTCTGGAAACACCATATATTTT; CDR3: CASSPQPTGVSGNTIYF
D: TRBD2; J: TRBJ2-5; V: TRBV3-1/TRBV3-2; size: -; DNA: TGTGCCAGCAGCCAAGATATCGGGCTAGCGGGGGAAGAGACCCAGTACTTC; CDR3: CASSQDIGLAGEETQYF
D: TRBD1; J: TRBJ2-7; V: TRBV5-1; size: -; DNA: TGCGCCAGCAGCTACAGGGGAGCAGAAGAGCAGTACTTC; CDR3: CASSYRGAEEQYF
D: TRBD2; J: TRBJ2-7; V: TRBV5-1; size: once; DNA: TGCGCCAGCAGCTCTAGCGGGGCTCTTTCCTACGAGCAGTACTTC; CDR3: CASSSSGALSYEQYF
D: TRBD1; J: TRBJ1-2; V: TRBV7-9; size: -; DNA: TGTGCCAGCAGCTCCGGGACAGGGGGAAGGTGGGGCTACACCTTC; CDR3: CASSSGTGGRWGYTF
D: TRBD1; J: TRBJ1-2; V: TRBV5-5; size: -; DNA: TGTGCCAGCAGCTTGGACCCTTACAGGGGCGTGGATGGCTACACCTTC; CDR3: CASSLDPYRGVDGYTF
D: TRBD1; J: TRBJ1-6; V: TRBV9; size: -; DNA: TGTGCCAGCAGCCCCCGGACAGGGGATAGTAATTCACCCCTCCACTTT; CDR3: CASSPRTGDSNSPLHF
D: -; J: TRBJ1-1; V: TRBV7-9; size: -; DNA: TGTGCCAGCACCCCCCCTAGGGGTTGGGCAGTTGAAGCTTTCTTT; CDR3: CASTPPRGWAVEAFF
D: -; J: TRBJ2-7; V: TRBV19; size: -; DNA: TGTGCCAGTAGTCCGAGGACACATGCGGCTCGGGAGCAGTACTTC; CDR3: CASSPRTHAAREQYF